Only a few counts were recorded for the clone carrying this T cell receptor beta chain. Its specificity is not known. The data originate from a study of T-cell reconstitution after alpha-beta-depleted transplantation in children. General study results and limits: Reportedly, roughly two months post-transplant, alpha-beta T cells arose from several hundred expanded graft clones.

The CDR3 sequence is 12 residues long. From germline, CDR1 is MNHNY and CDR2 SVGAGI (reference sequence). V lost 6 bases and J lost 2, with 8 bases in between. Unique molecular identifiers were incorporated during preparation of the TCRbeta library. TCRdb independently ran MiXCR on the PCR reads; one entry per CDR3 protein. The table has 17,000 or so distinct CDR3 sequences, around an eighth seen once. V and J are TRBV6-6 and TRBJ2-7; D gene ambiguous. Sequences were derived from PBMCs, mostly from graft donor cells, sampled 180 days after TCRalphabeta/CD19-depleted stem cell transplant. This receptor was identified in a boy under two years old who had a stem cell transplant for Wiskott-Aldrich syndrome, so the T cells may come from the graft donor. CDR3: CASSYRPYEQYF. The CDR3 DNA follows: TGTGCCAGCAGCTATCGACCCTACGAGCAGTACTTC.